This entry features one T cell receptor (beta chain) sequence. Its antigen remains unidentified. The sample comes from a study of cytotoxic CD8 clonotypes in ibrutinib-treated CLL. Profiled with immunoSEQ multiplex PCR; TCRdb holds only in-frame clones, not every one. Found here are 150,000 to 200,000 clones, around nine tenths of them singletons; the top ten hold approximately 2.9%. Study-wide results and limits: Measured clonality at baseline was greater than in age-matched healthy donors and tracked with circulating CD8+ T-cell counts.

Germline V gene data show CDR1 as SGHAT and CDR2 as FQNNGV. The CDR3 length is 16 residues. The V end lost 1 base, the J end lost 4 bases, and 14 bases lay between the germline ends. For TCR beta libraries, approximately 2 micrograms of genomic DNA were obtained from cryopreserved PBMCs. The chain links TRBV11-2 to TRBJ1-3, with a possible D match to TRBD1 (5 bases). This receptor was identified in a human donor with chronic lymphocytic leukemia. Sequencing used PBMCs, obtained at disease progression, from a patient treated with ibrutinib. The CDR3 reads CASSLAQSGRGNTIYF. The CDR3 nucleotides read TGTGCCAGCAGCTTAGCTCAGTCGGGACGGGGAAACACCATATATTTT.